These T cell receptor beta chains were read from a single sample in a study of PD-1 blockade in classical Hodgkin lymphoma. Using immunoSEQ multiplex PCR, the repertoire was profiled, and TCRdb retains in-frame clones only, with some absent. The sample has about 94,000 clones, approximately 92% seen once; the top ten hold around 11%. The source was peripheral blood mononuclear cells (PBMCs), collected before the second cycle of nivolumab. These receptors were obtained from a human donor with classical Hodgkin lymphoma. Both conserved end residues are part of each CDR3. The D gene is left open where the match is weak. Only part of the rows carry a size: once, few, many, or a class if the clone is expanded.

d_call | j_call | v_call | clone_size | cdr3_aa | cdr3_nt
NA | TRBJ2-7 | TRBV21-1 | NA | CASSKTDYEQYF | TGTGCCAGCAGCAAGACTGACTACGAGCAGTACTTC
TRBD1 | TRBJ2-2 | TRBV2 | NA | CASSALGAWTTTGRNTGELFF | TGTGCCAGCAGTGCGCTGGGGGCTTGGACGACGACAGGGCGAAACACCGGGGAGCTGTTTTTT
TRBD1 | TRBJ1-3 | TRBV7-9 | NA | CASSPRSDRDGNTIYF | TGTGCCAGCAGCCCGAGGTCAGACAGGGATGGAAACACCATATATTTT
NA | TRBJ2-1 | TRBV19 | once | CASTDTGYNEQFF | TGTGCCAGTACCGATACAGGGTACAATGAGCAGTTCTTC
NA | TRBJ2-2 | TRBV27 | NA | CASSLAGSGELFF | TGTGCCAGCAGTTTAGCGGGCTCCGGGGAGCTGTTTTTT
TRBD2 | TRBJ2-3 | TRBV27 | NA | CASSSSGLAEYTDTQYF | TGTGCCAGCAGTTCCTCCGGACTAGCGGAATACACAGATACGCAGTATTTT
TRBD2 | TRBJ2-3 | TRBV6-5 | NA | CASSLAANTDTQYF | TGTGCCAGCAGCCTAGCGGCTAACACAGATACGCAGTATTTT
NA | TRBJ2-5 | TRBV20-1 | NA | CSARDGETQYF | TGCAGTGCTAGAGATGGGGAGACCCAGTACTTC
TRBD1 | TRBJ2-1 | TRBV29-1 | NA | CSAEGAVNEQFF | TGCAGCGCCGAGGGGGCCGTCAATGAGCAGTTCTTC
NA | TRBJ2-3 | TRBV7-3 | NA | CASSAWGTSTDTQYF | TGTGCCAGCAGCGCCTGGGGGACTAGCACAGATACGCAGTATTTT
NA | TRBJ1-4 | TRBV7-2 | NA | CASSLAWTATNEKLFF | TGTGCCAGCAGCTTAGCATGGACGGCAACTAATGAAAAACTGTTTTTT
TRBD1 | TRBJ1-1 | TRBV10-3 | NA | CATTGTGIGTEAFF | TGTGCCACAACCGGGACAGGGATTGGAACTGAAGCTTTCTTT
TRBD1 | TRBJ2-1 | TRBV28 | NA | CASSSDREDSYNEQFF | TGTGCCAGCAGTTCGGACAGGGAGGACTCCTACAATGAGCAGTTCTTC
NA | TRBJ2-7 | TRBV7-2 | NA | CASSLVPTYEQYF | TGTGCCAGCAGCTTAGTACCTACCTACGAGCAGTACTTC
NA | TRBJ2-2 | TRBV11-1 | NA | CASSLEMSKRELTGELFF | TGTGCCAGCAGCTTAGAAATGAGTAAGAGGGAGCTAACCGGGGAGCTGTTTTTT
NA | TRBJ1-2 | TRBV29-1 | NA | CSAVITGNYGYTF | TGCAGCGCCGTAATAACAGGAAACTATGGCTACACCTTC
TRBD2 | TRBJ2-5 | TRBV5-6 | NA | CASSFMTSGALKTQYF | TGTGCCAGCAGCTTTATGACTAGCGGGGCGCTAAAGACCCAGTACTTC
TRBD2 | TRBJ2-5 | TRBV11-2 | once | CASSRGLAGQETQYF | TGTGCCAGCAGCCGCGGACTAGCGGGACAAGAGACCCAGTACTTC